This TCR beta chain was documented in a study of CD8+CD57+ T cells in acquired aplastic anemia. Findings and limits, study-wide: Significance was not reached for CD8+ Simpson's diversity between patients and controls.

Genomic DNA was employed as the template in profiling TCR beta VDJ and CDR3. From the reads, TCRdb called clonotypes with MiXCR, one entry per CDR3 protein. Of fewer than 100,000 distinct CDR3 sequences listed, roughly half are singletons. The CDR3 covers 16 residues. Unmatched junction bases numbered 5, after V lost 3 bases and J lost 3 bases. In germline, CDR1 is DFQATT, CDR2 SNEGSKA (reference sequence). This clonotype was seen ten or more times. Its antigen is not identified. The TCR comes from a human donor in good health, serving as a control. Sample: sorted CD4+, CD8+, or CD8+CD57+ T cells (not recorded which) from PBMCs. The chain carries TRBV20-1 and TRBJ2-2; 12 bases fit TRBD2. The CDR3 loop reads CSARAGLAGHTGELFF. DNA for the CDR3: TGCAGTGCTAGGGCCGGACTAGCGGGACACACCGGGGAGCTGTTTTTT.